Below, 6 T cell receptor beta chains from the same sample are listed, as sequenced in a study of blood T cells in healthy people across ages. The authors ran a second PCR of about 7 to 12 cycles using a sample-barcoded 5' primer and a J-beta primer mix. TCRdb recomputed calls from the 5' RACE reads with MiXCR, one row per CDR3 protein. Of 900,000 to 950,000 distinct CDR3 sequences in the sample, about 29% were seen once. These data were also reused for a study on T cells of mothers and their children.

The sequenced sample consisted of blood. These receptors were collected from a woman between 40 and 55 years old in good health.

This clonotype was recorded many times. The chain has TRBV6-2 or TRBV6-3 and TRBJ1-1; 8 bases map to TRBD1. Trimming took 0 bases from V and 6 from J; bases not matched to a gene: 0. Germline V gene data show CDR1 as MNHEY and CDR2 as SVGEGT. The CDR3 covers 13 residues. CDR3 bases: TGTGCCAGCAGTTACTCGGACAGGGCTGAAGCTTTCTTT. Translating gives CASSYSDRAEAFF.

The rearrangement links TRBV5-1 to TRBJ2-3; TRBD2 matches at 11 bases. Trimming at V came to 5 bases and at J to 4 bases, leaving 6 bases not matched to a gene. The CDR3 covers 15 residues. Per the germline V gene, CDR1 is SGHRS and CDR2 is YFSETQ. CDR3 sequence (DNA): TGCGCCAGCAGGCCTACTAGCGGGGGAGCAGATACGCAGTATTTT. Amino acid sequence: CASRPTSGGADTQYF.

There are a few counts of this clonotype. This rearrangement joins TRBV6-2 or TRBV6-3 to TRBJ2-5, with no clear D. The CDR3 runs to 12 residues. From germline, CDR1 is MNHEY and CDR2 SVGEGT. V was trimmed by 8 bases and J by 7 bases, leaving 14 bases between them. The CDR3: CASCKSPGTQYF. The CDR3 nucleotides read TGTGCCAGCTGTAAAAGCCCAGGGACCCAGTACTTC.

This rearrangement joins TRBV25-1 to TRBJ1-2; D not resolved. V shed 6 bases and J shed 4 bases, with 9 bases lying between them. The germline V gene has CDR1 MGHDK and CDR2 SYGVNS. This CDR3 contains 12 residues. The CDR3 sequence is CASRKDVYGYTF. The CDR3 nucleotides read TGTGCCAGCAGGAAGGACGTCTATGGCTACACCTTC.

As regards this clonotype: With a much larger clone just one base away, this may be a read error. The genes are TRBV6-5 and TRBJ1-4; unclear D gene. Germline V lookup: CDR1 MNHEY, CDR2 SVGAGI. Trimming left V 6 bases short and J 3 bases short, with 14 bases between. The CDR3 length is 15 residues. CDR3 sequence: CASSVGYTPNEKLFF. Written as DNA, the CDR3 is TGTGCCAGCAGCGTAGGGTACACACCTAATGAAAAACTGTTTTTT.

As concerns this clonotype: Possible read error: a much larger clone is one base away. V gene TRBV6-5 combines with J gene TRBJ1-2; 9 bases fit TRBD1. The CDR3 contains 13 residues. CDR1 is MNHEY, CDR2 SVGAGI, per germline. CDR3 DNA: TGTGCCTGCAGTTATTGGACAGGGGAAGGCTACACCTTC. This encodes CACSYWTGEGYTF.